The TCR beta chain described here comes from a study of T cell responses to AZD1222 COVID-19 vaccine. Data came from immunoSEQ multiplex PCR; TCRdb stores just in-frame clones and leaves some out. The table includes 140,000 to 150,000 clones, nearly 90% detected once. Findings and caveats of the study: Spike-specific TCR breadth and depth went up after people got two AZD1222 doses. At study baseline, merely more than 5 AZD1222 recipients were seropositive. The CD4 TCRs associated with vaccination extended across spike and predominated at 160-218 and 743-854. Nearly half of spike-specific TCRs reportedly go after variant regions that carry no mutations.

V lost 7 bases and J 6 bases, leaving 15 bases between the germline ends. The V gene's germline CDR1 is MGHRA and CDR2 YSYEKL. The CDR3 spans 13 residues. Of note for this clone: The antigen is not known.

The starting material was peripheral blood, obtained 28 days after the second dose of the MenACWY control vaccine. The chain combines TRBV4-1 with TRBJ1-2; a weak D match, TRBD1 (5 bases). This clonotype was obtained from an adult who received the MenACWY meningococcal vaccine as a control. The CDR3 protein is CASTPIGGNGYTF. CDR3 DNA: TGCGCCAGCACCCCCATCGGGGGGAATGGCTACACCTTC.